The clone carrying this T cell receptor beta chain occurred many times. From germline, CDR1 is MNHEY and CDR2 SMNVEV (reference sequence). CDR3 length equals 13 residues. With 0 bases removed from V and 3 bases from J, the gap between germline ends came to 4 bases. The method was immunoSEQ multiplex PCR; TCRdb's version includes in-frame clones alone and lacks a portion of them. Singletons are absent from the sample, which has under 15,000 clones. The data were obtained in a study of T cells after posttransplantation cyclophosphamide. Cyclophosphamide on days +3 and +4 followed busulfan-fludarabine conditioning and a marrow graft.

The receptor comes from a female patient between 40 and 50 years old who received an allogeneic stem cell transplant from a related donor, was CMV-positive, and had acute GVHD only. Some T cells may possibly be graft donor cells. The rearrangement joins TRBV27 to TRBJ2-3; D call uncertain. The sequencing used PBMCs, collected after allogeneic stem cell transplant with posttransplant cyclophosphamide. Here the CDR3 DNA reads TGTGCCAGCAGTTTATCGGAGACAGATACGCAGTATTTT. This translates into CASSLSETDTQYF.